This TCR beta chain was recovered during a study of T cells in Graves' hyperthyroidism and ophthalmopathy. This clonotype has more than one count but fewer than ten. RNA transcripts yielded amplified TCR beta CDR3 regions. HTBI primers were employed in a first-round RT-PCR of the TCR CDR3. TCRdb reprocessed the multiplex PCR reads with MiXCR, giving one entry per CDR3 protein. The sample lists around 600,000 distinct CDR3 sequences, more than 15% seen once, with roughly 3% in the top ten. This CDR3 has 16 residues. Trimming took 5 bases from V and 5 from J, leaving 16 bases between them. Germline CDR1 reads MNHEY; CDR2 reads SVGAGI.

The chain has TRBV6-5 and TRBJ1-6; D unclear. What was sequenced was blood. The source is a woman between 35 and 50 years old with Graves' ophthalmopathy. The CDR3 DNA sequence: TGTGCCAGCAGTCTCTCGAGCGGATTGAATAATTCACCCCTCCACTTT. This codes for CASSLSSGLNNSPLHF.